This record concerns one TCR beta chain sequence. The antigen remains undetermined. This sample was taken from a study of identical twins. General observations from the study: Memory repertoires showed no such pattern, whereas abundant cord blood beta clonotypes carried fewer insertions.

The CDR3 extends over 14 amino acids. With 3 bases clipped from V and 11 bases from J, the junction kept 9 bases outside the gene matches. CDR1 MGHRA and CDR2 YSYEKL come from the germline V gene. In every case, the donor was a healthy Caucasian. TCRdb reanalysed the 5' RACE reads using MiXCR and keeps one entry per CDR3 protein. This table has more than 1.5 million distinct CDR3 sequences, 32% appearing once. This TCR was sampled from a newborn girl in good health. Sample: cord blood. The V gene is TRBV4-1, the J gene TRBJ1-1; TRBD1 aligns across 10 bases. Here the CDR3 DNA reads TGCGCCAGCAGCCAGTCGGGACAGGGGATAATGGCTTTCTTT. Residues: CASSQSGQGIMAFF.